The text below deals with one TCR beta chain. Its antigen is currently unknown. The data were produced by immunoSEQ multiplex PCR, yet TCRdb's version contains in-frame clones alone and is incomplete. There are 15,000 to 18,000 clones in the sample; about 88% occur only once, and over 2.5% lies in the top ten. The data are from a study of T cell responses to AZD1222 COVID-19 vaccine. The study, taken as a whole, reports: Spike-specific TCR breadth and depth grew following two AZD1222 doses. Repertoires were collected only later (after the peak T cell response had occurred). Only 5 or 6 individuals given AZD1222 were seropositive at baseline. White British donors predominated, females outnumbered males, and clonal diversity was possibly underestimated.

From germline, CDR1 is LNHDA and CDR2 SQIVND (reference sequence). This CDR3 has 14 residues. V was trimmed by 7 bases and J by 5 bases, leaving 15 bases between them. The receptor was isolated from an adult who received the AZD1222 COVID-19 vaccine. The rearrangement links TRBV19 to TRBJ2-1, with TRBD2 as a possible D gene (6 bases). Here the sequenced sample was peripheral blood, taken 28 days after the second AZD1222 dose. As DNA, the CDR3 is TGTGCCAGTAAGATGGAACGGGAGAACAATGAGCAGTTCTTC. Protein: CASKMERENNEQFF.